The 27 T cell receptor beta chains in this list originate from one sample, sequenced in a study of siplizumab effects on memory and regulatory T cells. The table came from immunoSEQ multiplex PCR; TCRdb's copy has only in-frame clones and leaves some out. The table lists some 96,000 clones, over 90% of them singletons, with 1% to 1.5% in the top ten. The source material was non-Treg CD4+ T cells sorted from blood. The source is a human donor in good health.

The genes are TRBV6-1 and TRBJ1-2, with D maybe TRBD1 (6 bases). Germline V gives CDR1 MNHNS, CDR2 SASEGT. CDR3 size: 13 residues. Trimming took 6 bases from V and 8 from J, leaving 16 bases between them. The CDR3 reads CASRVDSLFGYTF. For the CDR3, the DNA is TGTGCCAGCAGGGTGGACAGTCTTTTCGGCTACACCTTC.

The chain links TRBV5-4 to TRBJ2-3; 7 nucleotides line up with TRBD2. This CDR3 region has 15 residues. V trimming: 2 bases; J trimming: 3 bases; junction bases outside the gene matches: 6. Germline CDR1 reads SGHNT; CDR2 reads YYREEE (reference sequence). CDR3 in DNA: TGTGCCAGCAGCTTTAGGACTAGAGGTACAGATACGCAGTATTTT. Its protein is CASSFRTRGTDTQYF.

The chain employs TRBV5-6 and TRBJ2-2; D is ambiguous. The CDR3 is made up of 14 amino acids. The V end lost 0 bases, the J end lost 0 bases, and 3 bases lay between the germline ends. Germline V gene lookup returns CDR1 SGHDT and CDR2 YYEEEE. The CDR3 is CASSLGPNTGELFF. DNA of the CDR3: TGTGCCAGCAGCTTGGGACCGAACACCGGGGAGCTGTTTTTT. The whole variable domain, remainder taken from reference TRBV5-6 and TRBJ2-2, is DAGVTQSPTHLIKTRGQQVTLRCSPKSGHDTVSWYQQALGQGPQFIFQYYEEEERQRGNFPDRFSGHQFPNYSSELNVNALLLGDSALYLCASSLGPNTGELFFGEGSRLTVL.

CDR3 residues: CASTLTSTDTQYF. CDR3 DNA: TGTGCCAGCACTCTGACTAGTACAGATACGCAGTATTTT. The chain is built from TRBV7-9 and TRBJ2-3; a weak D match, TRBD2 (6 bases). The CDR3 loop spans 13 amino acids. Germline CDR1 reads SEHNR; CDR2 reads FQNEAQ (reference sequence). Trimming left V 7 bases short and J 3 bases short, with 11 bases between.

This chain's CDR3 is CASSSGTSGAVSSTDTQYF. CDR3 sequence (DNA): TGTGCCAGCAGCTCGGGGACTAGCGGAGCTGTATCTAGCACAGATACGCAGTATTTT. The chain is built from TRBV7-9 and TRBJ2-3; 11 positions agree with TRBD2. Germline lookup yields CDR1 SEHNR and CDR2 FQNEAQ (reference sequence). After removal of 4 bases from V and 0 bases from J, the junction contained 12 bases not matched to a gene. The CDR3 has 19 residues.

The rearrangement joins TRBV19 to TRBJ2-2; D uncertain. Trimming removed 5 bases from V and 2 bases from J, with 18 bases in between. Germline-derived CDR1 and CDR2 are LNHDA and SQIVND (reference sequence). This CDR3 has 17 residues. The CDR3 DNA is TGTGCCAGTAGTTTAAGTACCTCTCGTCTTAACACCGGGGAGCTGTTTTTT. Its translation is CASSLSTSRLNTGELFF.

This chain joins TRBV7-9 and TRBJ2-3; the D gene is possibly TRBD1 (5 bases). CDR1 is SEHNR, CDR2 FQNEAQ, per germline (reference sequence). The ends were cut back, 2 bases at V and 4 bases at J, with 13 bases in the middle. The CDR3 is made up of 15 amino acids. CDR3 nucleotides: TGTGCCAGCAGCTTAAAGGGCAGGGTGGCAGATACGCAGTATTTT. Encoded protein: CASSLKGRVADTQYF.

The chain couples TRBV6-1 to TRBJ2-3, with 12 bases fitting TRBD2. The CDR3 is 14 amino acids. CDR1 and CDR2 (germline): MNHNS, SASEGT. With 7 bases clipped from V and 4 bases from J, the junction kept 3 bases outside the gene matches. CDR3 bases: TGTGCCAGCACGACTAGCGGGAGCCCAGATACGCAGTATTTT. Its protein is CASTTSGSPDTQYF.

A word on this clone: The sample holds other DNA sequences that translate to the same CDR3. This rearrangement joins TRBV19 to TRBJ2-7, with TRBD1 identical over 9 bases. The CDR3 covers 16 residues. Losses at the gene ends were 4 bases for V and 1 base for J; bases not matched to a gene: 8. CDR1 and CDR2 from the germline V gene are LNHDA and SQIVND (reference sequence). The chain's CDR3 is CASSRFPGQGSYEQYF. The CDR3 region has the DNA TGTGCCAGTAGTAGATTTCCGGGACAGGGATCCTACGAGCAGTACTTC. Variable domain in full (rest from reference TRBV19 and TRBJ2-7): DGGITQSPKYLFRKEGQNVTLSCEQNLNHDAMYWYRQDPGQGLRLIYYSQIVNDFQKGDIAEGYSVSREKKESFPLTVTSAQKNPTAFYLCASSRFPGQGSYEQYFGPGTRLTVT.

This chain uses TRBV6-1 with TRBJ2-3, with a weak D call TRBD2 (6 bases). Germline V gives CDR1 MNHNS, CDR2 SASEGT. This CDR3 is 18 amino acids long. Trimming pared 4 bases from V and 0 bases from J, leaving 20 bases between. DNA of the CDR3: TGTGCCAGCAGTGGGGGGGTCGGTTGGGAGTCGAGCACAGATACGCAGTATTTT. Translation gives CASSGGVGWESSTDTQYF.

CDR3 protein: CASSTLQETQYF. CDR3 nucleotide sequence: TGTGCCAGCAGTACACTGCAAGAGACCCAGTACTTC. The V gene is TRBV6-1, the J gene TRBJ2-5, with D hard to call. The CDR3 length is 12 residues. The germline gives CDR1 MNHNS, CDR2 SASEGT. V was cut by 5 bases and J by 2 bases, with 6 bases left in between.

The CDR3 region has the DNA TGTGCCAGTAGGCGAACAGGGGGGAGAGAGACCCAGTACTTC. It yields the protein CASRRTGGRETQYF. The rearrangement joins TRBV19 to TRBJ2-5, with 8 bases lining up with TRBD1. V shed 6 bases and J 4 bases; nucleotides not matched to a gene: 7. CDR3 length: 14 amino acids. Germline V gene sequence: CDR1 LNHDA, CDR2 SQIVND (reference sequence).

CDR3 DNA: TGTGCCAGCAAGCAGATAGGGAGACAGGCCGTCTCCTACGAGCAGTACTTC. Its translation: CASKQIGRQAVSYEQYF. This chain links TRBV27 with TRBJ2-7; maybe TRBD1 (6 bases). Germline V lookup: CDR1 MNHEY, CDR2 SMNVEV (reference sequence). CDR3 length equals 17 residues. V was clipped by 7 bases and J by 0 bases, with 22 bases between them.

CDR3 sequence (DNA): TGTGCCAGCAGCTTCCCCCCGAGGGACGAGACCCAGTACTTC. It encodes CASSFPPRDETQYF. The chain carries TRBV5-6 and TRBJ2-5; D is tentatively TRBD1 or TRBD2 (5 bases each). This CDR3 region has 14 residues. From germline, CDR1 is SGHDT and CDR2 YYEEEE. Trimming took off 2 bases at V and 5 bases at J, with 13 bases between the two ends.

The CDR3 is CASSLVQGGFYEQYF. CDR3 nucleotide sequence: TGTGCCAGCAGCTTGGTCCAGGGTGGATTCTACGAGCAGTACTTC. The chain joins TRBV5-5 to TRBJ2-7; perhaps TRBD1 as D (5 bases). The CDR3 covers 15 residues. The V gene lost 0 bases and the J gene lost 3 bases, with 13 bases spanning the gap. From germline, CDR1 is SGHKS and CDR2 YYEKEE (reference sequence).

CDR3 in DNA: TGTGCCAGCAGCTTTTCAGGACAGTATGGCTACACCTTC. Protein product: CASSFSGQYGYTF. The chain combines TRBV5-8 with TRBJ1-2; D is perhaps TRBD1 (6 bases). V shed 2 bases and J shed 5 bases, with 10 bases lying between them. The CDR3 length is 13 residues. In germline, CDR1 is SGHTS, CDR2 YDEGEE.

The V and J genes are TRBV10-1 and TRBJ2-1; 13 bases fit TRBD2. This CDR3 has 18 residues. With V trimmed by 2 bases and J by 9 bases, 13 bases remained unmatched. In germline, CDR1 is WNHNN, CDR2 SYGVQD (reference sequence). In DNA form, the CDR3 reads TGCGCCAGCAGTGAGACTAGCGGGAGGGCCTCGGGGTCTGGTGAGCAGTTCTTC. Translation gives CASSETSGRASGSGEQFF.

This CDR3 reads CASSLAPGTHSGNTIYF. As DNA, the CDR3 is TGTGCCAGCAGTTTAGCCCCAGGGACGCACTCTGGAAACACCATATATTTT. This chain connects TRBV28 to TRBJ1-3; possibly TRBD1 for D (5 bases). Trimming stripped 2 bases from V and 0 bases from J, with 14 bases between. Per germline, CDR1 MDHEN and CDR2 SYDVKM. The CDR3 consists of 17 residues.

V and J are TRBV5-4 and TRBJ2-7; TRBD1 aligns across 8 bases. Unmatched junction bases numbered 6, after V lost 3 bases and J lost 4 bases. The germline V gene encodes CDR1 SGHNT and CDR2 YYREEE (reference sequence). The CDR3 has 14 amino acids. CDR3 amino acids: CASSSRDRIYEQYF. For the CDR3, the DNA is TGTGCCAGCAGCTCCCGGGACAGGATATACGAGCAGTACTTC.

CDR3 in DNA: TGCGCCAGCAGCCAAGGGAGAAACAGGGCTACCTACGAGCAGTACTTC. It specifies CASSQGRNRATYEQYF. The chain joins TRBV4-1 to TRBJ2-7; tentative D call: TRBD1 (6 bases). Germline loops: CDR1 MGHRA, CDR2 YSYEKL. V was clipped by 1 base and J by 2 bases, with 15 bases between them. CDR3 size: 16 residues.

The rearrangement uses TRBV19 and TRBJ1-2; D is possibly TRBD1 (6 bases). The CDR3 consists of 14 residues. The germline V and J ends were trimmed by 10 bases and 4 bases, with 19 bases remaining between them. CDR1 and CDR2 (germline): LNHDA, SQIVND (reference sequence). The CDR3 spells CATVDGQMSYGYTF. Written as DNA, the CDR3 is TGTGCCACCGTCGACGGACAGATGAGCTATGGCTACACCTTC.

The DNA of the CDR3 is TGTGCCAGTAGTATTAGGGGACAAAATCAGCCCCAGCATTTT. Its protein product is CASSIRGQNQPQHF. V gene TRBV19 combines with J gene TRBJ1-5; a possible D gene is TRBD1 (6 bases). The germline V and J ends were trimmed by 3 bases and 4 bases, with 10 bases remaining between them. The germline V gene encodes CDR1 LNHDA and CDR2 SQIVND (reference sequence). This CDR3 comprises 14 residues.

This chain uses TRBV11-2 with TRBJ2-1, with D hard to call. The CDR3 sequence is 13 residues long. Germline lookup yields CDR1 SGHAT and CDR2 FQNNGV. V dropped 2 bases and J dropped 7 bases, with 9 bases sitting between them. As DNA, the CDR3 is TGTGCCAGCAGCTTAAATAGTTTGAATGAGCAGTTCTTC. It specifies CASSLNSLNEQFF.

The rearrangement links TRBV10-1 to TRBJ2-3, with TRBD2 matching over 8 bases. CDR1 is WNHNN and CDR2 is SYGVQD in the germline V gene (reference sequence). This CDR3 has 15 residues. With V trimmed by 4 bases and J by 4 bases, 7 bases remained unmatched. The CDR3 coding sequence is TGCGCCAGCAGTGGGAGCGGGAGTGGGTCAGATACGCAGTATTTT. It specifies CASSGSGSGSDTQYF.

The rearrangement joins TRBV11-2 to TRBJ1-5; maybe TRBD1 (6 bases). Germline assignment: CDR1 SGHAT and CDR2 FQNNGV. This CDR3 has 14 residues. V dropped 7 bases and J dropped 3 bases, with 13 bases sitting between them. The DNA for the CDR3 is TGTGCCAGCACCAAAACAGGGACCAATCAGCCCCAGCATTTT. This encodes CASTKTGTNQPQHF.

The chain has TRBV27 and TRBJ2-7; TRBD1 or TRBD2 may be the D gene (5 bases each). Per the germline V gene, CDR1 is MNHEY and CDR2 is SMNVEV (reference sequence). The V end was cut by 5 bases, the J end by 3 bases, with 23 bases between. This CDR3 comprises 17 residues. The CDR3 reads CASSTRDGAALHYEQYF. In nucleotides, the CDR3 is TGTGCCAGCAGTACTCGGGACGGAGCCGCTCTACACTACGAGCAGTACTTC.

The rearrangement uses TRBV19 and TRBJ2-3, with 13 nucleotides matching TRBD2. The CDR3 loop spans 16 amino acids. V was pared by 3 bases and J by 0 bases, with 0 bases of the junction left unmatched. Germline CDR1 is LNHDA and CDR2 is SQIVND (reference sequence). The CDR3, as DNA: TGTGCCAGTAGTATGACTAGCGGGAGGAGCACAGATACGCAGTATTTT. Encoded protein: CASSMTSGRSTDTQYF.